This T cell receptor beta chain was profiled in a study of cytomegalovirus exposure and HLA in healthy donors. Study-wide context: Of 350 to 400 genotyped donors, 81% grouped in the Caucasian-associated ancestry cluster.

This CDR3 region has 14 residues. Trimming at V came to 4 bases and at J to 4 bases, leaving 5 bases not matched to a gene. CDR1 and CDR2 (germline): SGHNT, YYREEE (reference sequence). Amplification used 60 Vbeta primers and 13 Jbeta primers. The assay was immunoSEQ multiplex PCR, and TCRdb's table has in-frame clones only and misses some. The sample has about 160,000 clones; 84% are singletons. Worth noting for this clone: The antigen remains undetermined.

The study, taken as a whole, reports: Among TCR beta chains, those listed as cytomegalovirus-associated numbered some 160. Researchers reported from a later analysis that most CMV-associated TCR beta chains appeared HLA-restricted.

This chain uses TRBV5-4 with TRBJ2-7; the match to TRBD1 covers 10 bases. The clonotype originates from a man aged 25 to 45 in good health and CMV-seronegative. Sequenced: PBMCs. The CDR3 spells CASSRGTGVYEQYF. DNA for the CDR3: TGTGCCAGCAGCCGCGGGACAGGGGTGTACGAGCAGTACTTC.